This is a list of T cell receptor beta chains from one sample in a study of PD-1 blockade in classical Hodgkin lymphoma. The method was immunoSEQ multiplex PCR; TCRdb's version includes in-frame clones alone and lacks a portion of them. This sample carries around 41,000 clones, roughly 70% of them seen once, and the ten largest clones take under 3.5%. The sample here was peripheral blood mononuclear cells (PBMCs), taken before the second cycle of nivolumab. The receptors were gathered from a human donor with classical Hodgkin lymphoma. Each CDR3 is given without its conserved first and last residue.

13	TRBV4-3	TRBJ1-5	ASSQDRGNNQPQH
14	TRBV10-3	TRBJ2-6	AISGGWGAGANVLT
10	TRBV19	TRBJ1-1	ASNPGGGLAF
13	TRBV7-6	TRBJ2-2	ASSLLSVGTGELF
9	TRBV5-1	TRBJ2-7	ASSSDYEQY
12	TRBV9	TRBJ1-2	ASSAQDRDVGYT
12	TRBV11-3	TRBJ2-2	ASSSPEYTGELF
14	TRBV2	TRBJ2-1	ASSEGIGGRFNEQF
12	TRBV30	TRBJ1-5	AWSTGTGDQPQH
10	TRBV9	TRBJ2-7	ASSGRGREQY
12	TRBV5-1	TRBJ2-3	ASSLGGGADTQY